These 14 T cell receptor beta chains originate from one sample sequenced in a study of identical twins. From the 5' RACE reads, TCRdb called clonotypes with MiXCR, one entry per CDR3 protein. Of 1,800,000 or so distinct CDR3 sequences listed, 32% are singletons. Material: cord blood. Every receptor here comes from a newborn girl in good health.

The CDR3 DNA follows: TGTGCCAGCAGGAGGGGGGGGACTAGTAGGAATGAGCAGTTCTTC. It yields the protein CASRRGGTSRNEQFF. The J gene is TRBJ2-1, the V gene TRBV2; 8 bases match TRBD2. Germline CDR1 is SNHLY and CDR2 is FYNNEI. V lost 6 bases, J lost 7 bases, and 11 bases stayed unmatched. The CDR3 extends over 15 amino acids. Full variable domain (outside the CDR3, taken from reference TRBV2 and TRBJ2-1): EPEVTQTPSHQVTQMGQEVILRCVPISNHLYFYWYRQILGQKVEFLVSFYNNEISEKSEIFDDQFSVERPDGSNFTLKIRSTKLEDSAMYFCASRRGGTSRNEQFFGPGTRLTVL.

The V call is TRBV21-1, the J call TRBJ2-2; TRBD2 is the table's D call and was not checked against the DNA. TRBV21-1 constitutes a pseudogene. The CDR3 consists of 16 residues. This chain's CDR3 is CASSPGLATNTGELFF. The CDR3 DNA follows: TGTGCCAGCAGTCCCGGACTAGCCACTAACACCGGGGAGCTGTTTTTT.

This clonotype was seen a few times. This chain joins TRBV20-1 and TRBJ2-3, with D perhaps being TRBD1 or TRBD2 (6 bases each). Deletions cut 4 bases from V and 5 bases from J, with 16 bases between. Germline CDR1 and CDR2: DFQATT and SNEGSKA (reference sequence). The CDR3 sequence is 14 residues long. CDR3 in amino acids: CSANGGRPEDTQYF. CDR3 coding DNA: TGCAGTGCTAATGGGGGGCGACCTGAAGATACGCAGTATTTT.

V usage is TRBV4-2 and J usage is TRBJ1-5; 7 bases are shared with TRBD1. This CDR3 region has 13 residues. V was pared by 2 bases and J by 6 bases, with 1 base of the junction left unmatched. From germline, CDR1 is LGHNA and CDR2 YNFKEQ. The CDR3 DNA reads TGTGCCAGCAGCCAAAACAGGGGTCAGCCCCAGCATTTT. It translates to CASSQNRGQPQHF.

The chain joins TRBV13 to TRBJ1-5, with a possible D match to TRBD1 (5 bases). Germline CDR1 is PRHDT and CDR2 is FYEKMQ (reference sequence). This CDR3 is built from 14 residues. Trimming cost V 3 bases and J 4 bases, with 10 bases left between them. The CDR3 DNA reads as TGTGCCAGCAGCTTGAAGGGGCGGAATCAGCCCCAGCATTTT. Translating it yields CASSLKGRNQPQHF.

This chain uses TRBV5-1 with TRBJ2-3, with TRBD2 matching over 9 bases. Trimming took 7 bases from V and 8 from J; bases not matched to a gene: 14. Germline V gene lookup returns CDR1 SGHRS and CDR2 YFSETQ. CDR3 length equals 15 residues. The CDR3 protein is CASGVAGATAGTQYF. The DNA of the CDR3 is TGCGCCAGCGGCGTAGCGGGGGCCACCGCGGGTACGCAGTATTTT.

A few counts support this clonotype. One end of the junction is discordant with germline, which a read error may explain. This rearrangement joins TRBV2 to TRBJ1-1; D not resolved. Germline V gene lookup returns CDR1 SNHLY and CDR2 FYNNEI. CDR3 length: 12 amino acids. CDR3 in amino acids: CATSPRLTEAFF. The DNA of the CDR3 is TGTGCCACCAGTCCCCGGCTTACTGAAGCTTTCTTT.

This clonotype was observed a few times. The V gene is TRBV28, the J gene TRBJ2-7; D is unresolved. V was cut by 8 bases and J by 4 bases, with 12 bases left in between. Germline lookup yields CDR1 MDHEN and CDR2 SYDVKM. The CDR3 consists of 12 residues. DNA of the CDR3: TGTGCCAGCGGTGGGTTTACGTACGAGCAGTACTTC. Translation gives CASGGFTYEQYF.

The gene calls are TRBV28 and TRBJ2-1; possibly TRBD2 for D (6 bases). Trimming removed 3 bases at V and 9 bases at J, with 21 bases between. Germline loops: CDR1 MDHEN, CDR2 SYDVKM. This CDR3 contains 16 residues. CDR3 DNA sequence: TGTGCCAGCAGTTTTTTTATCGGGGGAGGAGGTGGTGAGCAGTTCTTC. This translates into CASSFFIGGGGGEQFF.

The sample holds a few counts of this clonotype. V usage is TRBV5-1 and J usage is TRBJ2-1; D is ambiguous. CDR1 is SGHRS and CDR2 is YFSETQ in the germline V gene. CDR3 length equals 15 residues. With 4 bases removed from V and 1 base from J, the gap between germline ends came to 12 bases. CDR3 loop: CASSPHYGSYNEQFF. For the CDR3, the DNA is TGCGCCAGCAGCCCTCACTATGGTTCCTACAATGAGCAGTTCTTC.

CDR3 in DNA: TGTGCCAGCAGCTTAGCGTCGTCAGGTTGTCAGTATTTT. This codes for CASSLASSGCQYF. This rearrangement joins TRBV7-9 to TRBJ2-3; the D is unclear. The CDR3 is 13 amino acids. Germline V gives CDR1 SEHNR, CDR2 FQNEAQ (reference sequence). V was pared by 0 bases and J by 12 bases, with 13 bases between.

This clonotype was observed a handful of times. This chain links TRBV27 with TRBJ2-5; a weak D match, TRBD2 (6 bases). The germline V gene has CDR1 MNHEY and CDR2 SMNVEV (reference sequence). The V end lost 1 base, the J end lost 5 bases, and 14 bases lay between the germline ends. There are 15 residues in the CDR3. The CDR3 DNA sequence: TGTGCCAGCAGTTTATTCTCCTCCGGGAGTGAGACCCAGTACTTC. Translation: CASSLFSSGSETQYF.

This chain links TRBV6-4 with TRBJ2-3; unclear D gene. The CDR3 spans 16 residues. In germline, CDR1 is MRHNA, CDR2 SNTAGT. V was pared by 6 bases and J by 6 bases, with 22 bases between. The CDR3 DNA reads as TGTGCCAGCAGCATCTCGTCCAGGACCGCCGGGGATACGCAGTATTTT. The encoded protein is CASSISSRTAGDTQYF.

This clonotype occurred many times. The V call is TRBV6-2 or TRBV6-3, the J call TRBJ2-7; TRBD2 matches at 10 bases. Germline V gives CDR1 MNHEY, CDR2 SVGEGT. This CDR3 is built from 13 residues. V was pared by 5 bases and J by 3 bases, with 1 base of the junction left unmatched. The CDR3 loop reads CASSGTSDYEQYF. The CDR3 DNA is TGTGCCAGCAGTGGGACTAGCGACTACGAGCAGTACTTC.